What follows are 17 T cell receptor beta chains derived from one specimen sequenced in a study of blood T cells in healthy people across ages (dated by TCRdb to the mid-2010s). Libraries were constructed by 5' RACE. The sample was run on an Illumina HiSeq 2500. A second PCR of roughly 7 to 11 cycles was performed with a sample-barcoded 5' primer and a J-beta primer mix. TCRdb applied fastp at Q25 and MiXCR to the public reads, then kept only in-frame beta chains. Records with the same CDR3 protein are collapsed into one entry carrying the most frequent genes and DNA. For this sample the table gives 650,000 to 1,000,000 distinct CDR3 sequences, of which 35% to 40% were detected only once. The top ten hold around 13% of the sample. The sample comprised blood. These receptors were obtained from a man between 18 and 35 years old in good health.

A few counts support this clonotype. CDR3 loop: CSATWTSGGYNEQFF. The CDR3 DNA follows: TGCAGTGCCACATGGACTAGCGGGGGATACAATGAGCAGTTCTTC. This chain uses TRBV20-1 with TRBJ2-1; TRBD2 agrees at 13 bases. The germline CDR1 and CDR2 sequences are DFQATT and SNEGSKA (reference sequence). The CDR3 sequence is 15 residues long. Trimming removed 6 bases from V and 4 bases from J; junction bases left unmatched: 6.

Turning to this clonotype: A much bigger clone sits one base away, suggesting this may be a read error. The CDR3 reads CSARHGQGEAQYF. Written as DNA, the CDR3 is TGCAGTGCTCGACACGGACAGGGAGAGGCCCAGTACTTC. V is TRBV20-1 and J is TRBJ2-7; 8 bases match TRBD1. The CDR3 length is 13 residues. Germline values: CDR1 DFQATT, CDR2 SNEGSKA (reference sequence). Trimming removed 5 bases from V and 10 bases from J; junction bases left unmatched: 13.

The chain carries TRBV9 and TRBJ2-1; D tentatively fits TRBD1 or TRBD2 (5 bases each). V lost 3 bases, J lost 6 bases, and 16 bases lay in between. The CDR3 extends over 15 amino acids. Germline values: CDR1 SGDLS, CDR2 YYNGEE. The CDR3 sequence: CASSGPGTSVNEQFF. The CDR3 DNA sequence: TGTGCCAGCAGCGGGCCCGGGACGTCCGTCAATGAGCAGTTCTTC.

The gene calls are TRBV10-3 and TRBJ2-3; D remains ambiguous. V was trimmed by 3 bases and J by 4 bases, leaving 2 bases between them. The CDR3 has 11 amino acids. Germline CDR1 ENHRY, CDR2 SYGVKD. CDR3: CAISDADTQYF. CDR3 DNA: TGTGCCATCAGTGATGCAGATACGCAGTATTTT.

The rearrangement links TRBV12-3 or TRBV12-4 to TRBJ2-1; D possibly uses TRBD1 or TRBD2 (5 bases each). The CDR3 is 14 residues long. V lost 7 bases, J lost 3 bases, and 13 bases lay in between. CDR3 sequence (DNA): TGTGCCAGCACCCGGGACCCCAGCTACAATGAGCAGTTCTTC. This gives the protein CASTRDPSYNEQFF.

This clonotype was seen a few times. This sequence joins TRBV7-2 and TRBJ2-3, with unresolved D. The germline CDR1 and CDR2 sequences are SGHTA and FQGNSA. The length of the CDR3 is 15 residues. V lost 4 bases to trimming and J lost 4 bases, with 15 bases between them. The CDR3 reads CASSSPWSSSDTQYF. The CDR3 coding sequence is TGTGCCAGCAGCTCCCCGTGGAGTAGTTCAGATACGCAGTATTTT.

This clonotype was seen more than once but under ten times. The genes are TRBV27 and TRBJ2-1; no clear D gene. CDR1 is MNHEY, CDR2 SMNVEV, per germline (reference sequence). CDR3 length equals 16 residues. The V and J ends lost 2 bases and 2 bases respectively, with 13 bases between them. The CDR3 DNA is TGTGCCAGCAGTTTAGGTCGAGCTGTACCCTACAATGAGCAGTTCTTC. Amino acid sequence: CASSLGRAVPYNEQFF.

V gene TRBV7-2 combines with J gene TRBJ2-1; 9 bases fit TRBD2. The CDR3 is made up of 15 amino acids. The ends lost 3 bases at V and 8 bases at J; junction bases unmatched: 8. From germline, CDR1 is SGHTA and CDR2 FQGNSA. The CDR3 sequence: CASSFFAGGQDEQFF. CDR3 nucleotides: TGTGCCAGCAGCTTTTTCGCGGGGGGGCAGGATGAGCAGTTCTTC.

This clonotype showed up many times. V gene TRBV4-2 combines with J gene TRBJ2-7; D possibly corresponds to TRBD2 (5 bases). The V gene lost 4 bases and the J gene lost 0 bases, with 10 bases spanning the gap. CDR3 length equals 14 residues. The germline gives CDR1 LGHNA, CDR2 YNFKEQ. The CDR3 loop is CASSLKAVSYEQYF. CDR3 bases: TGTGCCAGCAGCCTAAAAGCGGTCTCCTACGAGCAGTACTTC.

The rearrangement joins TRBV9 to TRBJ2-1; 10 positions match TRBD2. CDR1 SGDLS and CDR2 YYNGEE come from the germline V gene. This CDR3 is built from 17 residues. J gave up 8 bases and V 0 bases, and 11 bases lay outside the gene matches. The CDR3 loop is CASSVESGGAAIDEQFF. In DNA form, the CDR3 reads TGTGCCAGCAGCGTAGAGAGCGGGGGGGCCGCGATCGATGAGCAGTTCTTC.

As concerns this clonotype: Possible read error: a much larger clone is one base away. V gene TRBV5-1 combines with J gene TRBJ1-4, with a weak D call TRBD1 (6 bases). CDR3 length: 15 amino acids. Germline CDR1 SGHRS, CDR2 YFSETQ. Written as DNA, the CDR3 is TGCGCCAGCAGCTTGGAAGCGGGGGCTAATGAAAGACTGTTTTTT. Residues: CASSLEAGANERLFF.

This clonotype was recorded many times. This chain connects TRBV12-3 or TRBV12-4 to TRBJ2-7; D might be TRBD2 (5 bases). This CDR3 region has 14 residues. The V gene lost 4 bases and the J gene lost 5 bases, with 15 bases spanning the gap. CDR3 region: CASSSELGPHEQYF. The CDR3 nucleotides are TGTGCCAGCAGTTCGGAACTAGGACCTCACGAGCAGTACTTC.

The chain joins TRBV6-1 to TRBJ1-6; D unclear. With 2 bases removed from V and 10 bases from J, the gap between germline ends came to 6 bases. In germline, CDR1 is MNHNS, CDR2 SASEGT. The CDR3 contains 12 residues. CDR3: CASSEHRSPLHF. The CDR3, as DNA: TGTGCCAGCAGTGAACACCGGTCACCCCTCCACTTT.

The rearrangement uses TRBV24-1 and TRBJ2-1; D gene ambiguous. The CDR3 covers 17 residues. Trimming cost V 8 bases and J 3 bases, with 22 bases left between them. Germline CDR1 KGHDR, CDR2 SFDVKD. CDR3 in amino acids: CATKDWYPGRNYNEQFF. The CDR3 DNA is TGTGCCACCAAAGATTGGTACCCAGGTAGAAACTACAATGAGCAGTTCTTC.

This clonotype was seen repeatedly, ten times or more. The rearrangement uses TRBV19 and TRBJ2-1; D gene unclear. Germline V CDR1 and CDR2: LNHDA, SQIVND (reference sequence). CDR3 length: 13 residues. The V and J ends lost 0 bases and 4 bases respectively, with 4 bases between them. CDR3 sequence reads: CASSIDRYNEQFF. DNA for the CDR3: TGTGCCAGTAGTATAGACAGGTACAATGAGCAGTTCTTC.

In its sample, this clonotype was seen a few times. This sequence joins TRBV29-1 and TRBJ1-5, with a tentative D call TRBD1 (5 bases). The CDR3 has 13 residues. The germline V gene encodes CDR1 SQVTM and CDR2 ANQGSEA. V was cut by 6 bases and J by 6 bases, with 15 bases left in between. Here the CDR3 DNA reads TGCAGCGTGGGGCCAGGGTTGAGTCAGCCCCAGCATTTT. Translation gives CSVGPGLSQPQHF.

This chain uses TRBV5-1 with TRBJ2-7, with 7 bases that match TRBD1. The CDR3 runs 16 residues. Germline CDR1 SGHRS, CDR2 YFSETQ. The V and J ends lost 3 bases and 3 bases, in that order; junction bases with no gene match: 12. The CDR3 reads CASSSDSGTDYYEQYF. For the CDR3, the DNA is TGCGCCAGCAGCTCTGACTCCGGGACAGACTACTACGAGCAGTACTTC.